This T cell receptor (beta chain) came from a study of lymphopenia after photon versus proton radiotherapy. TCRdb's table, derived via immunoSEQ multiplex PCR, lists solely in-frame clones and lacks some. The sample includes tens of thousands of clones, around 83% seen only once; the top ten take approximately 10%. V dropped 4 bases and J dropped 1 base, with 10 bases sitting between them. This CDR3 comprises 14 residues. Germline values: CDR1 SNHLY, CDR2 FYNNEI. The sequenced sample was peripheral blood, obtained from a patient treated with proton-based radiotherapy. The clonotype originates from a woman in her 70s with pancreatic cancer. Some clones in this sample may be carry-over from other donors' samples. This chain links TRBV2 with TRBJ1-1; D perhaps matches TRBD1 (5 bases). Written as DNA, the CDR3 is TGTGCCAGCAGTGTGTTGGGGGAGAACACTGAAGCTTTCTTT. It translates to CASSVLGENTEAFF.